The 17 T cell receptor beta chains presented below share a single source sample, sequenced in a study of T cells in Graves' hyperthyroidism and ophthalmopathy. The CDR3 regions of TCR beta were amplified from RNA transcripts. HTBI primers were used for first-round RT-PCR of the TCR CDR3. One entry per CDR3 protein, called by TCRdb with MiXCR from the multiplex PCR reads. The data contain some 570,000 distinct CDR3 sequences, about a sixth of them seen just once; the ten biggest clones take up approximately 15%. The sequenced sample was blood. The receptors derive from a woman aged 18 to 35 with Graves' ophthalmopathy.

This clonotype showed up many times. This chain uses TRBV6-2 or TRBV6-3 with TRBJ2-1; 8 nucleotides match TRBD1. The germline V gene has CDR1 MNHEY and CDR2 SVGEGT. The V and J ends lost 0 bases and 4 bases, in that order; junction bases with no gene match: 5. The CDR3 is made up of 16 amino acids. The CDR3: CASSYSQGAGYNEQFF. The CDR3 DNA reads TGTGCCAGCAGTTACTCGCAGGGGGCCGGGTACAATGAGCAGTTCTTC.

This clonotype turned up a few times. This chain uses TRBV19 with TRBJ2-2; D remains unclear. Trimming took 6 bases from V and 5 from J, leaving 10 bases between them. The CDR3 runs to 13 residues. Per germline, CDR1 LNHDA and CDR2 SQIVND (reference sequence). This CDR3 is CASRLTLTGELFF. The CDR3 DNA follows: TGTGCCAGTAGACTAACTCTTACCGGGGAGCTGTTTTTT.

V is TRBV28 and J is TRBJ2-7; TRBD1 or TRBD2 may be the D gene (5 bases each). The germline V and J ends were trimmed by 7 bases and 5 bases, with 24 bases remaining between them. The V gene's germline CDR1 is MDHEN and CDR2 SYDVKM. This CDR3 has 16 amino acids. The CDR3, as DNA: TGTGCCAGCAACGAGGTCGGGGTAGGCAGGGAAGACGAGCAGTACTTC. Its protein is CASNEVGVGREDEQYF.

There are many counts of this clonotype. The chain links TRBV20-1 to TRBJ1-1, with D uncertain. Looked up from germline, CDR1 is DFQATT and CDR2 is SNEGSKA (reference sequence). CDR3 length equals 12 residues. V was trimmed by 8 bases and J by 4 bases, leaving 14 bases between them. CDR3 sequence: CSYGLTPTEAFF. CDR3 bases: TGCAGTTACGGACTGACTCCCACTGAAGCTTTCTTT.

This clonotype was recorded at least ten times. The chain recombines TRBV5-6 with TRBJ1-5; D is unresolved. Germline CDR1 SGHDT, CDR2 YYEEEE. The CDR3 runs to 14 residues. Trimming pared 4 bases from V and 7 bases from J, leaving 15 bases between. The CDR3 DNA follows: TGTGCCAGCAGCGCTTCAGGCGGAAGACAGCCCCAGCATTTT. Protein sequence: CASSASGGRQPQHF.

Notes on this clonotype: A much larger clone sits a single nucleotide away, making a read error possible. The chain couples TRBV28 to TRBJ1-1; TRBD1 is a possible D gene (5 bases). The CDR3 totals 12 residues. V was trimmed by 8 bases and J by 2 bases, leaving 9 bases between them. Germline CDR1 MDHEN, CDR2 SYDVKM. The CDR3 DNA is TGTGCCAGCGGGGGGAGTAACACTGAAGCTTTCTTT. It is translated as CASGGSNTEAFF.

The genes are TRBV6-2 or TRBV6-3 and TRBJ2-1; 7 bases map to TRBD2. CDR1 and CDR2 (germline): MNHEY, SVGEGT. V shed 6 bases, J shed 10 bases, and the junction held 15 bases outside the gene matches. There are 15 residues in the CDR3. The chain's CDR3 is CASRLRDYTGGEQFF. DNA for the CDR3: TGTGCCAGCAGACTCCGGGACTATACCGGTGGGGAGCAGTTCTTC.

Comment on this clonotype: This may be a read error: a much more frequent sequence differs by one nucleotide. This sequence joins TRBV30 and TRBJ2-1; 12 bases align to TRBD2. Per germline, CDR1 GTSNPN and CDR2 SVGIG (reference sequence). This CDR3 has 15 amino acids. The CDR3 nucleotides are TGTGCCTGGGCCCGCCCTAGCGGGAGGGCCAATGAGCTGTTCTTC. This sequence encodes CAWARPSGRANELFF.

The J gene is TRBJ2-7, the V gene TRBV6-2 or TRBV6-3; D gene unclear. CDR3 length equals 10 residues. Germline V CDR1 and CDR2: MNHEY, SVGEGT. V lost 8 bases and J 5 bases, leaving 7 bases between the germline ends. The CDR3 DNA reads as TGTGCCAGCGGGGATAACGAGCAGTACTTC. It translates to CASGDNEQYF.

This chain uses TRBV5-6 with TRBJ2-7; 9 nucleotides align to TRBD1. The CDR3 runs 12 residues. Germline V lookup: CDR1 SGHDT, CDR2 YYEEEE. The V and J ends lost 3 bases and 6 bases, in that order; junction bases with no gene match: 1. CDR3 sequence reads: CASSWTGVEQYF. The CDR3 coding sequence is TGTGCCAGCAGCTGGACAGGGGTCGAGCAGTACTTC.

This clonotype turned up a few times. The chain has TRBV19 and TRBJ2-3; tentatively, D is TRBD2 (5 bases). Germline V gene lookup returns CDR1 LNHDA and CDR2 SQIVND (reference sequence). The V end lost 9 bases, the J end lost 2 bases, and 18 bases lay between the germline ends. The length of the CDR3 is 15 residues. For the CDR3, the DNA is TGTGCCAGCCAGCGGTTGGAGGATTTCACAGATACGCAGTATTTT. This encodes CASQRLEDFTDTQYF.

Many counts were recorded for this clonotype. This chain joins TRBV27 and TRBJ2-7; either TRBD1 or TRBD2 may fit D (5 bases each). CDR1 and CDR2 (germline): MNHEY, SMNVEV (reference sequence). The CDR3 consists of 13 residues. Trimming shortened V by 6 bases and J by 7 bases, and 16 bases separated the two germline ends. CDR3 sequence reads: CASRTTPWGEQYF. CDR3 DNA sequence: TGTGCCAGCAGAACGACACCCTGGGGGGAGCAGTACTTC.

This clonotype has only one observation. Being one base from a much bigger clone, this may be a read error. V gene TRBV28 combines with J gene TRBJ1-1; a possible D gene is TRBD1 (5 bases). The CDR3 consists of 13 residues. Germline CDR1 MDHEN, CDR2 SYDVKM. The CDR3 protein is CASRGGGSTEALF. The CDR3 DNA follows: TGTGCCAGCCGGGGGGGGGGAAGCACTGAAGCTCTCTTT.

The chain carries TRBV20-1 and TRBJ1-4, with TRBD1 as a possible D gene (5 bases). Germline lookup yields CDR1 DFQATT and CDR2 SNEGSKA (reference sequence). Trimming stripped 3 bases from V and 10 bases from J, with 15 bases between. CDR3 size: 13 residues. In DNA, the CDR3 is TGCAGTGCTAGTGTGCCAGGGTTCCCAAAACTGTTTTTT. It codes for CSASVPGFPKLFF.

CDR3 coding DNA: TGTGCCAGCAGCTGGGACATCTCTGGGGCCAACGTCCTGACTTTC. This gives the protein CASSWDISGANVLTF. The rearrangement uses TRBV2 and TRBJ2-6, with D possibly being TRBD1 (6 bases). CDR1 SNHLY and CDR2 FYNNEI come from the germline V gene. V lost 6 bases and J lost 0, with 9 bases in between. The CDR3 spans 15 residues.

This clonotype was recorded many times. This chain links TRBV28 with TRBJ1-5; 11 bases are a match to TRBD1. CDR3 length: 16 amino acids. In germline, CDR1 is MDHEN, CDR2 SYDVKM. The J segment lost 1 base and the V segment lost 6 bases, leaving 5 bases of the junction unmatched. In DNA form, the CDR3 reads TGTGCCAGCAGGGACAGGGGGCTTGGAAGCAATCAGCCCCAGCATTTT. Amino acids: CASRDRGLGSNQPQHF.

This clonotype was found many times. This chain connects TRBV7-9 to TRBJ2-7; D ambiguous. This CDR3 region has 13 residues. V gave up 5 bases and J gave up 4 bases, with 12 bases separating them. In germline, CDR1 is SEHNR, CDR2 FQNEAQ (reference sequence). CDR3 protein: CASSPSTVYEQYF. The CDR3 coding sequence is TGTGCCAGCAGCCCCAGCACTGTATACGAGCAGTACTTC.